This T cell receptor (beta chain) was sequenced in a study of blood T cells in healthy people across ages. The authors ran a second PCR of about 7 to 12 cycles using a sample-barcoded 5' primer and a J-beta primer mix. TCRdb independently ran MiXCR on the 5' RACE reads; one entry per CDR3 protein. The sample carries 800,000 to 900,000 distinct CDR3 sequences, less than 80% recorded once. Whole-study results and caveats: Possibly, changes in expanded clonotypes were confounded because donor CMV status was unknown.

Details on this clonotype: Its antigen is unknown.

Sequencing input: blood. The origin of this receptor is a man aged 25 to 45 in good health.

CDR3 sequence: CASSLRDRRTDTQYF. CDR3 coding DNA: TGTGCCAGCAGCCTCCGGGACAGGAGGACAGATACGCAGTATTTT. This chain links TRBV7-2 with TRBJ2-3, with 8 bases matching TRBD1. V trimming: 5 bases; J trimming: 3 bases; junction bases outside the gene matches: 7. The CDR3 is 15 amino acids. Germline V CDR1 and CDR2: SGHTA, FQGNSA.